This T cell receptor (beta chain) derives from a study of early T cells in non-severe SARS-CoV-2 infection. About the research overall: Unsorted whole blood bulk RNA was sequenced, with unpaired chains.

Unique molecular identifiers were attached to individual cDNA molecules. Using its own MiXCR run on the 5' RACE reads, TCRdb lists one record per CDR3 protein. The sample lists around 45,000 distinct CDR3 sequences; about 4% were seen once. This clonotype has a count of ten or more. Between the trimmed V and J ends, which lost 3 bases and 8 bases, there was a span of 17 bases. Germline V lookup: CDR1 MNHEY, CDR2 SMNVEV (reference sequence). The CDR3 has 16 residues. The chain links TRBV27 to TRBJ1-6; D not certain. Sequencing was carried out using whole blood. The clonotype originates from an adult who was a healthcare worker with PCR-confirmed SARS-CoV-2 infection or an uninfected control (not recorded which). In nucleotides, the CDR3 is TGTGCCAGCAGTTTCCTCCCGGGAGGTTTTGATTCACCCCTCCACTTT. Protein sequence: CASSFLPGGFDSPLHF.